These 19 T cell receptor beta chains share one sample of origin, sequenced in a study of PD-L1 blockade in urothelial cancer (dated by TCRdb to between 2016 and 2019). The sample's time point label, decoded: peripheral blood 6 weeks after treatment start. The library was produced with the immunoSEQ multiplex PCR assay. TCRdb carries this immuneACCESS record with in-frame sequences only. Its versions omit some clonotypes, under half of them owing to an unresolved V gene in the studies checked, with the rest unexplained. The sample table shows around 110,000 clones, and around nine tenths are seen once. The ten largest clones represent more than 1.5% of the sample. The sample in question was PBMCs, obtained around atezolizumab (anti-PD-L1) treatment. The origin of the receptors is a man between 60 and 70 years old with urothelial cancer.

The rearrangement links TRBV7-2 to TRBJ2-1; TRBD2 aligns across 11 bases. The V gene's germline CDR1 is SGHTA and CDR2 FQGNSA. J lost 0 bases, V lost 0 bases, and 4 bases had no gene match. The CDR3 covers 18 residues. The CDR3, as DNA: TGTGCCAGCAGCTTAGCAACTAGCGGGGGAAGCTCCTACAATGAGCAGTTCTTC. It is translated as CASSLATSGGSSYNEQFF.

This clone showed up just once. The chain joins TRBV11-1 to TRBJ2-7, with 7 positions matching TRBD1. CDR1 SGHAT and CDR2 FQDESV come from the germline V gene (reference sequence). CDR3 length: 13 residues. The ends lost 5 bases at V and 3 bases at J; junction bases unmatched: 4. CDR3 region: CASSVGQVYEQYF. DNA for the CDR3: TGTGCCAGCAGCGTAGGACAGGTCTACGAGCAGTACTTC.

The J gene is TRBJ2-1, the V gene TRBV29-1; the match to TRBD2 covers 8 bases. Looked up from germline, CDR1 is SQVTM and CDR2 is ANQGSEA. This CDR3 has 15 amino acids. V shed 6 bases, J shed 9 bases, and the junction held 16 bases outside the gene matches. This CDR3 reads CSVPRLSAAGGEQFF. The CDR3 DNA is TGCAGCGTCCCCCGCCTCTCGGCGGCGGGAGGTGAGCAGTTCTTC.

This sequence joins TRBV2 and TRBJ1-5; D ambiguous. V lost 2 bases and J lost 5, with 13 bases in between. The CDR3 runs to 15 residues. Germline V lookup: CDR1 SNHLY, CDR2 FYNNEI. The CDR3 spells CASSEWAGSYQPQHF. DNA for the CDR3: TGTGCCAGCAGTGAATGGGCAGGCTCTTATCAGCCCCAGCATTTT.

V and J are TRBV28 and TRBJ2-7, with D possibly matching TRBD1 (5 bases). CDR3 length equals 14 residues. Germline V CDR1 and CDR2: MDHEN, SYDVKM. V was trimmed by 1 base and J by 6 bases, leaving 13 bases between them. The CDR3 sequence: CASSLLVGRGEQYF. CDR3 sequence (DNA): TGTGCCAGCAGTTTATTAGTTGGTAGGGGCGAGCAGTACTTC.

The chain recombines TRBV7-2 with TRBJ2-7; possible D gene TRBD1, 6 bases. Trimming took 5 bases from V and 6 from J, leaving 14 bases between them. Germline V CDR1 and CDR2: SGHTA, FQGNSA. The CDR3 spans 13 residues. CDR3 in DNA: TGTGCCAGCAGCCAAAAGGGACACTCCGAGCAGTACTTC. Protein sequence: CASSQKGHSEQYF.

The J gene is TRBJ2-7, the V gene TRBV27, with 10 positions matching TRBD2. Trimming at V came to 4 bases and at J to 5 bases, leaving 11 bases not matched to a gene. Germline V gives CDR1 MNHEY, CDR2 SMNVEV (reference sequence). There are 16 residues in the CDR3. The chain's CDR3 is CASSSLLSGGTNEQYF. The CDR3 DNA follows: TGTGCCAGCAGTTCCCTCCTTAGCGGGGGGACAAACGAGCAGTACTTC.

The V gene is TRBV5-5, the J gene TRBJ2-1, with 10 bases aligning to TRBD2. The CDR3 runs 17 residues. Germline V CDR1 and CDR2: SGHKS, YYEKEE (reference sequence). V lost 4 bases and J lost 1; bases outside the gene matches: 8. DNA for the CDR3: TGTGCCAGCAGCCATCAACCGGGACTAGCGTCCTACAATGAGCAGTTCTTC. Its translation: CASSHQPGLASYNEQFF.

The rearrangement links TRBV4-1 to TRBJ2-1, with 10 bases aligning to TRBD1. CDR3 length: 16 amino acids. Per germline, CDR1 MGHRA and CDR2 YSYEKL. V trimming: 3 bases; J trimming: 4 bases; junction bases outside the gene matches: 6. The CDR3 protein is CASSQPGQGVYNEQFF. As DNA, the CDR3 is TGCGCCAGCAGCCAGCCCGGACAGGGGGTATACAATGAGCAGTTCTTC.

This chain links TRBV9 with TRBJ2-2; 11 bases are shared with TRBD2. Trimming at V came to 8 bases and at J to 4 bases, leaving 10 bases not matched to a gene. The CDR3 is made up of 16 amino acids. Per the germline V gene, CDR1 is SGDLS and CDR2 is YYNGEE. As DNA, the CDR3 is TGTGCCAGTGGGAAATCGGGACTAGCGGCCACCGGGGAGCTGTTTTTT. Its translation is CASGKSGLAATGELFF.

The chain carries TRBV9 and TRBJ2-2; 9 nucleotides align to TRBD1. J gave up 5 bases and V 3 bases, and 8 bases lay outside the gene matches. Germline loops: CDR1 SGDLS, CDR2 YYNGEE. The CDR3 is 16 amino acids. The DNA of the CDR3 is TGTGCCAGCAGCGACAAACAGGGGGCTGGGACCGGGGAGCTGTTTTTT. Protein: CASSDKQGAGTGELFF.

This clone is a singleton in its sample. V usage is TRBV15 and J usage is TRBJ2-1; no definite D call. The CDR3 length is 14 residues. Germline V gene lookup returns CDR1 LNHNV and CDR2 YYDKDF (reference sequence). V was cut by 0 bases and J by 9 bases, with 12 bases left in between. The CDR3 coding sequence is TGTGCCACCAGCAGAGATTCCGAAGCAGGTGAGCAGTTCTTC. It encodes CATSRDSEAGEQFF.

This clone was seen a single time. The V and J genes are TRBV5-1 and TRBJ2-5; 7 bases are a match to TRBD1. The CDR3 sequence is 14 residues long. V was pared by 4 bases and J by 5 bases, with 8 bases of the junction left unmatched. Germline loops: CDR1 SGHRS, CDR2 YFSETQ. The CDR3 DNA follows: TGCGCCAGCAGCCTACAGGGGTTCGAGGAGACCCAGTACTTC. Translated, it gives CASSLQGFEETQYF.

The chain carries TRBV2 and TRBJ2-1; TRBD2 matches 7 bases. Unmatched junction bases numbered 7, after V lost 1 base and J lost 7 bases. From germline, CDR1 is SNHLY and CDR2 FYNNEI. This CDR3 has 15 residues. The CDR3 coding sequence is TGTGCCAGCAGTGAAGAAAGCGGGACTGTTAATGAGCAGTTCTTC. This codes for CASSEESGTVNEQFF.

The chain combines TRBV5-4 with TRBJ1-4, with D tentatively TRBD1 (5 bases). CDR3 size: 17 residues. Between the trimmed V and J ends, which lost 4 bases and 3 bases, there was a span of 19 bases. Looked up from germline, CDR1 is SGHNT and CDR2 is YYREEE (reference sequence). The CDR3 nucleotides read TGTGCCAGCAGCCCCGGGGACTCAAGCAGGGCTAATGAAAAACTGTTTTTT. Protein sequence: CASSPGDSSRANEKLFF.

The genes are TRBV6-1 and TRBJ2-5; TRBD1 matches at 8 bases. The CDR3 is 18 residues long. Trimming at V came to 3 bases and at J to 2 bases, leaving 14 bases not matched to a gene. The germline V gene has CDR1 MNHNS and CDR2 SASEGT. In nucleotides, the CDR3 is TGTGCCAGCAGTGAGCCGGGGAGTGGGACAGGCTATCAAGAGACCCAGTACTTC. Translation: CASSEPGSGTGYQETQYF.

This rearrangement joins TRBV19 to TRBJ1-5; D call uncertain. The CDR3 is 12 residues long. CDR1 and CDR2 from the germline V gene are LNHDA and SQIVND (reference sequence). Trimming took 6 bases from V and 6 from J, leaving 9 bases between them. The CDR3 DNA is TGTGCCAGTAGCCCCTCGAGTCAGCCCCAGCATTTT. Residues: CASSPSSQPQHF.

The rearrangement joins TRBV7-2 to TRBJ2-3, with 13 bases identical to TRBD2. V shed 2 bases and J 5 bases; nucleotides not matched to a gene: 13. CDR1 and CDR2 from the germline V gene are SGHTA and FQGNSA. The CDR3 has 19 residues. The CDR3 region has the DNA TGTGCCAGCAGCTTAATGCCCCTCACTAGCGGGGGGGCAGGAGATACGCAGTATTTT. Amino acids: CASSLMPLTSGGAGDTQYF.

This clone occurred a few times. The chain joins TRBV28 to TRBJ2-1, with D possibly being TRBD2 (6 bases). Germline V gene lookup returns CDR1 MDHEN and CDR2 SYDVKM. The CDR3 consists of 13 residues. Deletions cut 7 bases from V and 7 bases from J, with 14 bases between. The CDR3 coding sequence is TGTGCCAGCACCGCACTTGGGAGGAATGAGCAGTTCTTC. Translation: CASTALGRNEQFF.